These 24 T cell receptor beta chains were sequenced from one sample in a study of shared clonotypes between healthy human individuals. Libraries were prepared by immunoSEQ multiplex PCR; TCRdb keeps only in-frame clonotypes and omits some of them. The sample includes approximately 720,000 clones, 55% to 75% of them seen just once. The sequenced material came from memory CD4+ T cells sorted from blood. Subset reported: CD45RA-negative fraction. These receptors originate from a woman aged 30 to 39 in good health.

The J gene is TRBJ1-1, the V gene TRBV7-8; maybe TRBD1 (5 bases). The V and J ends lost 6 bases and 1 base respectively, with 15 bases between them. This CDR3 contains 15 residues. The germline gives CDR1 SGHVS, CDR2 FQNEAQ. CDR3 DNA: TGTGCCAGCAGTTACGGACGGGGGAGGAACACTGAAGCTTTCTTT. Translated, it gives CASSYGRGRNTEAFF.

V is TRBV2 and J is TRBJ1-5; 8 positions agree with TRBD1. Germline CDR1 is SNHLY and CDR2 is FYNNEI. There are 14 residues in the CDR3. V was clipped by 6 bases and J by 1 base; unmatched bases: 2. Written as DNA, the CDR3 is TGTGCCAGCAGGCAGGGGGCAAGCAATCAGCCCCAGCATTTT. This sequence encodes CASRQGASNQPQHF.

The CDR3 here is CASSFDRSYEQYF. The CDR3 DNA sequence: TGCGCCAGCAGCTTCGACAGATCCTACGAGCAGTACTTC. This rearrangement joins TRBV5-1 to TRBJ2-7; a possible D gene is TRBD1 (5 bases). The CDR3 is 13 residues long. Trimming removed 2 bases at V and 1 base at J, with 7 bases between. Germline V lookup: CDR1 SGHRS, CDR2 YFSETQ.

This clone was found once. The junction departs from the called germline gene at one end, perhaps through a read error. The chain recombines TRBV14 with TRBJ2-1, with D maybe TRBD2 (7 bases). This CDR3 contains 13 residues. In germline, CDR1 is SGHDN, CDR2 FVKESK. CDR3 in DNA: TGTGCCAGCAGCCGGACCAACTCAGGGGCGGGGGTCTTC. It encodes CASSRTNSGAGVF.

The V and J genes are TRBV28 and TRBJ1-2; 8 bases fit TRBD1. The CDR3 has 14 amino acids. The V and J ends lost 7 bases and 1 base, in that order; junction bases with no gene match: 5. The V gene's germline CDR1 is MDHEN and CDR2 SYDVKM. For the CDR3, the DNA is TGTGCCAGCACCCAGACAGGGGATAACTATGGCTACACCTTC. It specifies CASTQTGDNYGYTF.

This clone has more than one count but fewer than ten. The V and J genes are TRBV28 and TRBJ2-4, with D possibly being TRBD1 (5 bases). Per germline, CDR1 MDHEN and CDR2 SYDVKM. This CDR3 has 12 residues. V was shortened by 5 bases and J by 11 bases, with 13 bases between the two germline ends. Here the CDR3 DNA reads TGTGCCAGCAGTACCCAGGGAAAATTTCAGTACTTC. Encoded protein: CASSTQGKFQYF.

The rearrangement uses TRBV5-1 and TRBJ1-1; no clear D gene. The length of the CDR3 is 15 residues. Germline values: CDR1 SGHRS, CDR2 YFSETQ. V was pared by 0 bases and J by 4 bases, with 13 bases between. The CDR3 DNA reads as TGCGCCAGCAGCTTGGAACTTAACCGCGGCACTGAAGCTTTCTTT. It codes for CASSLELNRGTEAFF. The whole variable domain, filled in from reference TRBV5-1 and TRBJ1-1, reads KAGVTQTPRYLIKTRGQQVTLSCSPISGHRSVSWYQQTPGQGLQFLFEYFSETQRNKGNFPGRFSGRQFSNSRSEMNVSTLELGDSALYLCASSLELNRGTEAFFGQGTRLTVV.

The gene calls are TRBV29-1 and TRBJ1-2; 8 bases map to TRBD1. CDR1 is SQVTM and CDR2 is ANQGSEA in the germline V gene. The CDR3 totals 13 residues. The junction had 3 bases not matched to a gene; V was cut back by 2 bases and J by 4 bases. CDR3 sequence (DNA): TGCAGCGTTGAATCCCAGGGGGCCTATGGCTACACCTTC. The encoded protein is CSVESQGAYGYTF.

In DNA, the CDR3 is TGCGCCAGCAGCTTGGATAGGGGGACAGATACGCAGTATTTT. Amino acids: CASSLDRGTDTQYF. The chain has TRBV5-1 and TRBJ2-3, with TRBD1 as a possible D gene (6 bases). The germline V and J ends were trimmed by 0 bases and 3 bases, with 8 bases remaining between them. CDR1 is SGHRS and CDR2 is YFSETQ in the germline V gene. This CDR3 has 14 residues.

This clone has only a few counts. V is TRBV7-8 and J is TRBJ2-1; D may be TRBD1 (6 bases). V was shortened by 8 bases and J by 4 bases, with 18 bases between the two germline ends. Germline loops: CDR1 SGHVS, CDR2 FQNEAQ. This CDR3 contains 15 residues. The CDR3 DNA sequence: TGTGCCAGCCATCCTGGGGACACCCGTTACAATGAGCAGTTCTTC. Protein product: CASHPGDTRYNEQFF.

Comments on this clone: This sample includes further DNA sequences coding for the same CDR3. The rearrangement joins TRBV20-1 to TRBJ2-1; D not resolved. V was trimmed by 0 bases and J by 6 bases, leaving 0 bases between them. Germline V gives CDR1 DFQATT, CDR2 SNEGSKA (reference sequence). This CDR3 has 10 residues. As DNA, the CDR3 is TGCAGTGCTAGAGACAATGAGCAGTTCTTC. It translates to CSARDNEQFF.

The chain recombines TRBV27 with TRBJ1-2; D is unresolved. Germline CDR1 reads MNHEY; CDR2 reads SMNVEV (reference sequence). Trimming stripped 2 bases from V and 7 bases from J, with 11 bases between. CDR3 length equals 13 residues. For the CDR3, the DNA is TGTGCCAGCAGTTTAAATCCAGGATCTGGCTACACCTTC. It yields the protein CASSLNPGSGYTF.

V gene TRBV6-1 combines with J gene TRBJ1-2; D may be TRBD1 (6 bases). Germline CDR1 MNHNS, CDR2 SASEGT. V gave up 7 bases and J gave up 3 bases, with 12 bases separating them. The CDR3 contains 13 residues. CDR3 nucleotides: TGTGCCAGCACGGGACACCTATACTATGGCTACACCTTC. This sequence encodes CASTGHLYYGYTF.

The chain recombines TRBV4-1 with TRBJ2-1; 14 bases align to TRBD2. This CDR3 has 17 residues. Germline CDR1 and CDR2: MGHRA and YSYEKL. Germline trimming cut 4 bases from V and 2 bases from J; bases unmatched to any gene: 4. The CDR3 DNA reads TGCGCCAGCAGCCCGTCGGGACTAGCGGGAGCCTACAATGAGCAGTTCTTC. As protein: CASSPSGLAGAYNEQFF.

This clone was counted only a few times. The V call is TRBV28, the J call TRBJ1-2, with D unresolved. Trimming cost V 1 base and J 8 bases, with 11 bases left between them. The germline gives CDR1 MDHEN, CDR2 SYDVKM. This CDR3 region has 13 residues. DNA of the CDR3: TGTGCCAGCAGTTTATTGGGCGTGAGGGGCTACACCTTC. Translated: CASSLLGVRGYTF.

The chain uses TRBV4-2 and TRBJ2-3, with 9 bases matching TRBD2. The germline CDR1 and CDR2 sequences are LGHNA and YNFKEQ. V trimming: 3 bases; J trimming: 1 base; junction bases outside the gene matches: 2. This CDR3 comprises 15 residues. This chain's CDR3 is CASSQTSGGTDTQYF. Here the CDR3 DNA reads TGTGCCAGCAGCCAGACTAGCGGAGGCACAGATACGCAGTATTTT.

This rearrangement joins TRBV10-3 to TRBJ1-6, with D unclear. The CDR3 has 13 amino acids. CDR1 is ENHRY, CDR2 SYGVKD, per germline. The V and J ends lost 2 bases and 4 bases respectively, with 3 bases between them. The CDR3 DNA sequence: TGTGCCATCAGTGAGAGATATAATTCACCCCTCCACTTT. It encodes CAISERYNSPLHF.

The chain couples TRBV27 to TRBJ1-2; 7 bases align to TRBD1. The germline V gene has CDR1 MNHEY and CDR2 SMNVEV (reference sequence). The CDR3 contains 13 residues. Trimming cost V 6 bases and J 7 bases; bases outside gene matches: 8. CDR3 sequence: CASRGTGVGGYTF. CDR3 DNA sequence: TGTGCCAGCAGGGGAACAGGGGTAGGTGGCTACACCTTC.

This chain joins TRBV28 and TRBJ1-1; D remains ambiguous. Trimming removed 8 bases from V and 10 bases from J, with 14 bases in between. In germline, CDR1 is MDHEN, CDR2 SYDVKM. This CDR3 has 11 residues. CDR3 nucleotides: TGTGCCAGCGGACCCTGGGGAGGAGCTTTCTTT. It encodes CASGPWGGAFF.

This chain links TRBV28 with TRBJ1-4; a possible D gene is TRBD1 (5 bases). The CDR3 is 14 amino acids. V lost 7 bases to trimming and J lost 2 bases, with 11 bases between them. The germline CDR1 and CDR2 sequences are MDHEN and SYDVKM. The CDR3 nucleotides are TGTGCCAGCAACCGCGAGGGGACTAATGAAAAACTGTTTTTT. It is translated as CASNREGTNEKLFF.

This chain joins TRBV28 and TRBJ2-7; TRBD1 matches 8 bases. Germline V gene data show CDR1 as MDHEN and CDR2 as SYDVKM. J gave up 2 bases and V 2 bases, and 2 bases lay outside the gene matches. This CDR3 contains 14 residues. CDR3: CASSLIQGAYEQYF. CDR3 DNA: TGTGCCAGCAGTTTAATACAGGGGGCCTACGAGCAGTACTTC.

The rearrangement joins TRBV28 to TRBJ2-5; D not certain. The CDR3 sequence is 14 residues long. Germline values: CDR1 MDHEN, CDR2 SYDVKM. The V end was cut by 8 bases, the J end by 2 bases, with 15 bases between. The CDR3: CASCEALAQETQYF. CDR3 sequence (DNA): TGTGCCAGCTGCGAGGCTCTTGCTCAAGAGACCCAGTACTTC.

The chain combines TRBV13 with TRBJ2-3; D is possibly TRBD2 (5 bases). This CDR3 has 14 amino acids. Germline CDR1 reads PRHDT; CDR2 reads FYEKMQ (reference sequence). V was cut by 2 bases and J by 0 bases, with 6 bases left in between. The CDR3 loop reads CASSLWTSTDTQYF. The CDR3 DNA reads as TGTGCCAGCAGCTTATGGACTAGCACAGATACGCAGTATTTT.

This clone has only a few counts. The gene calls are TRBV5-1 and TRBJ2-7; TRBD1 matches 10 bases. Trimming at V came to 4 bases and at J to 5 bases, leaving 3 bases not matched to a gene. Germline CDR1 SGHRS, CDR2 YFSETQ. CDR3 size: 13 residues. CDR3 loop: CASSQGTGDEQYF. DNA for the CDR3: TGCGCCAGCAGCCAGGGGACAGGGGACGAGCAGTACTTC.